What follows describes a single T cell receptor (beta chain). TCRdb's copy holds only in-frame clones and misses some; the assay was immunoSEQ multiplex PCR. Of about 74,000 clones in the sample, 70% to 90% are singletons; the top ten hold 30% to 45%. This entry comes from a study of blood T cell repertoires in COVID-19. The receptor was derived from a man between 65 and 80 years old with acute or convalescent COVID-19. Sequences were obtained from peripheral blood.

CDR3 nucleotides: TGTGCCAGCAGCCAGCCTTCAAACGGGGTTGAAGCTTTCTTT. Translation: CASSQPSNGVEAFF. The chain combines TRBV3-1 (or the pseudogene TRBV3-2) with TRBJ1-1; D is uncertain. Germline lookup yields CDR1 LGHDT and CDR2 YNNKEL (reference sequence). This CDR3 is built from 14 residues. Trimming cost V 3 bases and J 7 bases, with 15 bases left between them.